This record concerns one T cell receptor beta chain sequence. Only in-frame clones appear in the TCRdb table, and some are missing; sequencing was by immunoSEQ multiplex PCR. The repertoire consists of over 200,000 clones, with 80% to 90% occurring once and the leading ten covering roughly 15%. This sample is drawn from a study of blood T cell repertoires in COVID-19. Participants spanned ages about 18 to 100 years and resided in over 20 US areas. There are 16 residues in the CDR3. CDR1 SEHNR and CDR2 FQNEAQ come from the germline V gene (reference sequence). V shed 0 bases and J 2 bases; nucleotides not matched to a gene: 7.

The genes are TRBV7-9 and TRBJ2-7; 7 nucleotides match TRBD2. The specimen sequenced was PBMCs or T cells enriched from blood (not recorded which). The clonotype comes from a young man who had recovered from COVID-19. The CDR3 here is CASSLAGGPAPYEQYF. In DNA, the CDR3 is TGTGCCAGCAGCTTAGCGGGAGGGCCCGCCCCCTACGAGCAGTACTTC.